The 9 T cell receptor beta chains below come from one sample, sequenced in a study of Graves' ophthalmopathy and Graves' hyperthyroidism. The study amplified TCR beta CDR3 regions using RNA transcripts. Amplification began with first-round RT-PCR using HTBI primers, then second-round multiplex PCR was performed. TCRdb re-derived calls from the multiplex PCR reads in MiXCR, one entry per CDR3 protein. The sample yields about 700,000 distinct CDR3 sequences, roughly 41% seen once. Sequenced sample: peripheral blood. These receptor sequences come from an adult man with Graves' ophthalmopathy.

This sequence joins TRBV7-2 and TRBJ1-1, with D possibly being TRBD1 (6 bases). Germline CDR1 is SGHTA and CDR2 is FQGNSA. Trimming removed 1 base from V and 6 bases from J, with 12 bases in between. This CDR3 region has 14 residues. CDR3 coding DNA: TGTGCCAGCAGCTTAGGCGGGGGGCGAGCTGAAGCTTTCTTT. As protein: CASSLGGGRAEAFF.

There are many counts of this clonotype. The chain joins TRBV12-3 or TRBV12-4 to TRBJ1-6; D is unresolved. Trimming took 1 base from V and 14 from J, leaving 21 bases between them. The length of the CDR3 is 16 residues. CDR3 residues: CASSLGRTFIDMSLHF. DNA for the CDR3: TGTGCCAGCAGTTTAGGTCGAACGTTTATCGACATGTCCCTCCACTTT.

The sample holds one count of this clonotype. The chain couples TRBV29-1 to TRBJ1-1; tentative D call: TRBD1 (5 bases). Trimming took off 7 bases at V and 3 bases at J, with 15 bases between the two ends. The length of the CDR3 is 13 residues. Per germline, CDR1 SQVTM and CDR2 ANQGSEA. CDR3 nucleotides: TGCAGCGCCTGGGACGGCCGGGACACTGAAGCTTTCTTT. Protein product: CSAWDGRDTEAFF.

Concerning this clonotype: A read error may be the cause here, since a much bigger clone is one base away. This chain uses TRBV29-1 with TRBJ2-7; D may be TRBD1 (6 bases). The V gene lost 6 bases and the J gene lost 2 bases, with 14 bases spanning the gap. The CDR3 extends over 13 amino acids. Germline loops: CDR1 SQVTM, CDR2 ANQGSEA. The CDR3 DNA is TGCAGCGTATGGACCGGGACAACCTACGAGCAGTACTTC. Amino acid sequence: CSVWTGTTYEQYF.

In this sample, this clonotype turned up many times. CDR3 residues: CASKAGTREETQYF. Written as DNA, the CDR3 is TGTGCCAGTAAGGCCGGGACAAGAGAAGAGACCCAGTACTTC. This chain uses TRBV19 with TRBJ2-5; D possibly corresponds to TRBD1 (6 bases). Germline CDR1 and CDR2: LNHDA and SQIVND (reference sequence). The CDR3 is 14 residues long. Trimming left V 7 bases short and J 3 bases short, with 15 bases between.

The rearrangement uses TRBV29-1 and TRBJ1-1; 9 bases map to TRBD1. The CDR3 spans 14 residues. Germline trimming cut 7 bases from V and 4 bases from J; bases unmatched to any gene: 10. The germline V gene has CDR1 SQVTM and CDR2 ANQGSEA. The CDR3 region has the DNA TGCAGCGCCTCGACCGGGGGACAGGGCACTGAAGCTTTCTTT. Its translation is CSASTGGQGTEAFF.

The rearrangement uses TRBV2 and TRBJ1-1; TRBD1 aligns across 9 bases. V was pared by 6 bases and J by 5 bases, with 7 bases of the junction left unmatched. This CDR3 is built from 14 residues. Germline V gene lookup returns CDR1 SNHLY and CDR2 FYNNEI. CDR3 loop: CASRDTGGWTEAFF. CDR3 nucleotides: TGTGCCAGCAGGGACACAGGGGGCTGGACTGAAGCTTTCTTT.

As regards this clonotype: The junction departs from the called germline gene at one end, perhaps through a read error. The rearrangement links TRBV24-1 to TRBJ1-5; D perhaps matches TRBD1 (6 bases). CDR3 size: 16 residues. CDR1 is KGHDR, CDR2 SFDVKD, per germline. The CDR3, as DNA: TGTGCCAGCAGTGGAGGACAGACTACTGAGGGGCAGCCCCAGCATTTT. Residues: CASSGGQTTEGQPQHF.

This clonotype was picked up many times. The J gene is TRBJ2-5, the V gene TRBV7-9; the match to TRBD2 covers 8 bases. The V gene's germline CDR1 is SEHNR and CDR2 FQNEAQ (reference sequence). The CDR3 loop spans 15 amino acids. Trimming cost V 4 bases and J 5 bases; bases outside gene matches: 9. CDR3 nucleotides: TGTGCCAGCAGCTCGCCTTCGGGACTAGGCGAGACCCAGTACTTC. Its translation: CASSSPSGLGETQYF. Full variable domain (outside the CDR3, taken from reference TRBV7-9 and TRBJ2-5): DTGVSQNPRHKITKRGQNVTFRCDPISEHNRLYWYRQTLGQGPEFLTYFQNEAQLEKSRLLSDRFSAERPKGSFSTLEIQRTEQGDSAMYLCASSSPSGLGETQYFGPGTRLLVL.